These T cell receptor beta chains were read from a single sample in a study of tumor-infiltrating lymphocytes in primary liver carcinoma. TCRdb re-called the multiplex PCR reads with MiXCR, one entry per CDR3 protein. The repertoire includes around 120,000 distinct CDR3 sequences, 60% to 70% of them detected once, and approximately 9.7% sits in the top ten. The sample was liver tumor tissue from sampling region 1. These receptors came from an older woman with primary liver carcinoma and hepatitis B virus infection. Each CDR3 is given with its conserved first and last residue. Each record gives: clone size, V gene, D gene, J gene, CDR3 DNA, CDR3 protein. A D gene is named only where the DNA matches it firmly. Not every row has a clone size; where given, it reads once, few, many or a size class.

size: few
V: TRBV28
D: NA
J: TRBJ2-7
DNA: TGTGCCAGCAGCACTGGGACCTACGAGCAGTACTTC
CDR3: CASSTGTYEQYF

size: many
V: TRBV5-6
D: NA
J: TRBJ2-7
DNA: TGTGCCAGCAGCTTCACAAGCGTCGAGCAGTACTTC
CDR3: CASSFTSVEQYF

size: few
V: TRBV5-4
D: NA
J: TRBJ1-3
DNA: TGTGCCAGCAGCTCTCCCTCTGGGCCTAACTCTGGAAACACCATATATTTT
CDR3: CASSSPSGPNSGNTIYF

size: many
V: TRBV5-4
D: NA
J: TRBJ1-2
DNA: TGTGCCAGCAGTTCGAGGGGTGACTATGGCTACACCTTC
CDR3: CASSSRGDYGYTF

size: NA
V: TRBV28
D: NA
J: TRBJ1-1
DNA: TGTGCCAGCAGTTTAGGGCAGAGCGGGAACGCTGAAGCTTTCTTT
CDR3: CASSLGQSGNAEAFF

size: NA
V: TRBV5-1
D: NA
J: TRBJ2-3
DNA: TGCGCCAGCAGCTTTTGGGGAGATGGAGGGAGCACAGATACGCAGTATTTT
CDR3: CASSFWGDGGSTDTQYF

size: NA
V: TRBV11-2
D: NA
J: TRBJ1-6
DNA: TGTGCCAACAGCTTGGTAATGAATTCACCACTCCACTTT
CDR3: CANSLVMNSPLHF

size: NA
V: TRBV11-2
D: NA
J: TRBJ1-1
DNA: TGTGCCAGCAGCTTTACCCAGAACACCGAAGCTTTCTTT
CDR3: CASSFTQNTEAFF

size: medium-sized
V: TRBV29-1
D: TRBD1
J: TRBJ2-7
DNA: TGCAGCGTTGAAGGGACAGGGGACGAGCAGTACTTC
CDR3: CSVEGTGDEQYF

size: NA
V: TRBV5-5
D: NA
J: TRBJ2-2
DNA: TGTGCCAGAAGCTTGTTTGTGCAGGGCACCGGGGAGCTGTTTTTT
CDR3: CARSLFVQGTGELFF

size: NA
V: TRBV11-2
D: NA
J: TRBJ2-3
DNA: TGTACCAGCAGCTTAGGCGACTTATTCACAGATACACAGTATTTT
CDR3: CTSSLGDLFTDTQYF

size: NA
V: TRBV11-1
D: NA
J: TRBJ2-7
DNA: TGTGCCAGCAGCTTAGTGCCGGGTCTAGCGTTCTATGAGCAGTACTTC
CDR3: CASSLVPGLAFYEQYF

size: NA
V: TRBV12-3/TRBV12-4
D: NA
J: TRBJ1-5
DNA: TGTGCCAGCAGTTTAGACGGGCGGGCGGGGTCTCAGCCCCAGCATTTT
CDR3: CASSLDGRAGSQPQHF

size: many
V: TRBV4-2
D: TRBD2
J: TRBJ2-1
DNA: TGTGCCAGCGGGGAGGGACTAGCGGGAGCGTCTGAGCAGTTCTTC
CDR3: CASGEGLAGASEQFF

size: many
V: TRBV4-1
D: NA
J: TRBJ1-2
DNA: TGCGCCAGCAGCGCCGGCTGGGACGGCTATGGCTACACCTTC
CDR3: CASSAGWDGYGYTF

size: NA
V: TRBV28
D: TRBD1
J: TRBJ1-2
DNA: TGTGCCAGCAGGAAGACAGGGGAGGTTTACGGCTACACCTTC
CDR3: CASRKTGEVYGYTF

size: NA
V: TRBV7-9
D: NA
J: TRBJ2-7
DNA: TGTGCAAGCAGCCCCGGCTCCTACGAGCACTACTTC
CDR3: CASSPGSYEHYF